These 2 T cell receptor beta chains came from one sample sequenced in a study of response to subunit inactivated influenza vaccine. TCRdb re-called the RT-PCR reads with MiXCR, one entry per CDR3 protein. The sample shows about 480,000 distinct CDR3 sequences, about an eighth of them seen only once. Specimen: PBMCs from blood, collected about 40 days after vaccination. These receptors were obtained from a man over 45 who received an inactivated influenza vaccine.

This chain links TRBV12-3 or TRBV12-4 with TRBJ1-1; D perhaps matches TRBD1 (6 bases). Deletions cut 7 bases from V and 6 bases from J, with 15 bases between. CDR3 length equals 13 residues. In nucleotides, the CDR3 is TGTGCCAGCACCTTCCTGGGGGCGCCTGAAGCTTTCTTT. Protein: CASTFLGAPEAFF.

In DNA, the CDR3 is TGCGCCAGCAGCCCGACAGGAAATATTAAAACAGATACGCAGTATTTT. Amino acid sequence: CASSPTGNIKTDTQYF. The chain joins TRBV5-1 to TRBJ2-3; tentative D call: TRBD1 (6 bases). The length of the CDR3 is 16 residues. The ends were cut back, 4 bases at V and 3 bases at J, with 18 bases in the middle. CDR1 and CDR2 (germline): SGHRS, YFSETQ.